A single sample is the source of the 8 T cell receptor beta chains below, sequenced in a study of OX40 agonist ivuxolimab in advanced cancers. Assay: immunoSEQ multiplex PCR; the TCRdb copy retains only in-frame clones and omits some. The sample lists 53,000 or so clones, about nine tenths seen once, with 0.37% in the top ten. The sample was CD4+ or CD8+ T cells sorted from blood, taken in a trial of the OX40 agonist ivuxolimab. Receptors were obtained from an adult with an advanced solid tumor such as melanoma, head and neck, liver or kidney cancer.

The chain links TRBV11-1 to TRBJ1-4; D unclear. With 5 bases removed from V and 8 bases from J, the gap between germline ends came to 18 bases. Germline V lookup: CDR1 SGHAT, CDR2 FQDESV (reference sequence). The CDR3 is 15 amino acids. The CDR3 spells CASSTNLGLDEKLFF. The CDR3 nucleotides are TGTGCCAGCAGCACCAATCTCGGACTAGACGAAAAACTGTTTTTT.

The chain joins TRBV5-4 to TRBJ1-4; D unclear. CDR3 length equals 13 residues. Trimming cost V 4 bases and J 5 bases, with 9 bases left between them. Per germline, CDR1 SGHNT and CDR2 YYREEE (reference sequence). As DNA, the CDR3 is TGTGCCAGCAGCGGTTGGAGGAATGAAAAACTGTTTTTT. It encodes CASSGWRNEKLFF.

The chain uses TRBV6-6 and TRBJ1-2; maybe TRBD1 (6 bases). Trimming stripped 2 bases from V and 8 bases from J, with 21 bases between. In germline, CDR1 is MNHNY, CDR2 SVGAGI (reference sequence). This CDR3 is built from 16 residues. CDR3 sequence reads: CASSYIGGRTSIGYTF. The CDR3 coding sequence is TGTGCCAGCAGTTACATTGGGGGGCGCACCTCTATCGGCTACACCTTC.

The chain is built from TRBV18 and TRBJ1-2; a possible D gene is TRBD1 (6 bases). CDR3 length equals 18 residues. Germline loops: CDR1 KGHSH, CDR2 LQKENI. Trimming pared 4 bases from V and 0 bases from J, leaving 21 bases between. CDR3 sequence (DNA): TGTGCCAGCTCACGTGGAGCTCGGAGTGGGGGCTCTAACTATGGCTACACCTTC. Protein sequence: CASSRGARSGGSNYGYTF.

This chain joins TRBV5-4 and TRBJ2-7; 8 nucleotides align to TRBD1. The trim removed 2 bases at V and 4 bases at J, leaving 8 bases unmatched. The CDR3 spans 15 residues. Germline V CDR1 and CDR2: SGHNT, YYREEE (reference sequence). This CDR3 is CASSLKGQGNYEQYF. In DNA form, the CDR3 reads TGTGCCAGCAGCTTAAAAGGACAGGGTAATTACGAGCAGTACTTC.

This chain uses TRBV27 with TRBJ1-2; D is ambiguous. Trimming pared 0 bases from V and 3 bases from J, leaving 5 bases between. The V gene's germline CDR1 is MNHEY and CDR2 SMNVEV (reference sequence). The CDR3 is 13 amino acids. The CDR3 sequence: CASSLSSYYGYTF. In DNA, the CDR3 is TGTGCCAGCAGTTTATCAAGTTACTATGGCTACACCTTC.

The chain combines TRBV7-2 with TRBJ2-7; D uncertain. This CDR3 has 14 residues. CDR1 is SGHTA, CDR2 FQGNSA, per germline. The ends were cut back, 3 bases at V and 2 bases at J, with 11 bases in the middle. Here the CDR3 DNA reads TGTGCCAGCAGCTTCCCTACATCAACCTACGAGCAGTACTTC. As protein: CASSFPTSTYEQYF.

The rearrangement links TRBV18 to TRBJ1-2; 8 positions match TRBD1. Germline V gives CDR1 KGHSH, CDR2 LQKENI. The CDR3 covers 15 residues. V lost 4 bases and J lost 4; bases outside the gene matches: 8. CDR3 nucleotides: TGTGCCAGCTCACTTCGGACAGGGCAACCCTATGGCTACACCTTC. It specifies CASSLRTGQPYGYTF.